What follows describes a single T cell receptor (beta chain). These data originate in a study of blood T cell repertoires in COVID-19. Study-wide context: Italy, Spain and the United States were the sources of the convalescent and acute COVID-19 samples. Sources were T cells, B-cell-depleted T cells, or PBMCs; the material itself was cDNA or gDNA.

Original processing methods: Amplification of reference gene primers was used by the study to estimate nucleated cell counts. TCRdb keeps only in-frame clones here, not all; method: immunoSEQ multiplex PCR. Clone size and V and J calls were adopted from that table, with D and trimming inferred from the DNA. The sample consists of approximately 350,000 clones, around nine tenths of them appearing once. The junction had 13 bases not matched to a gene; V was cut back by 0 bases and J by 7 bases. CDR1 LNHNV and CDR2 YYDKDF come from the germline V gene (reference sequence). The CDR3 spans 18 residues. The sample taken for sequencing was peripheral blood. The V and J genes are TRBV15 and TRBJ2-1; 9 bases are a match to TRBD2. The receptor comes from a woman aged 18-30 years who had recovered from COVID-19. This CDR3 reads CATSRDHSLAGRENEQFF. CDR3 sequence (DNA): TGTGCCACCAGCAGAGATCATTCCCTAGCGGGAAGGGAAAATGAGCAGTTCTTC.